The clone carrying this T cell receptor (beta chain) appeared many times. No antigen is known for it. These data are taken from a study of blood T cells in healthy people across ages. Study observations and caveats: A roughly linear age-dependent decrease characterized TCR beta diversity per million T cells.

A sample-barcoded 5' primer and a J-beta primer mix were used in a second PCR of roughly 6 to 11 cycles. One entry per CDR3 protein, called by TCRdb with MiXCR from the 5' RACE reads. The profile shows approximately 1.5 million distinct CDR3 sequences, almost 35% of them singletons. Sequenced sample: blood. This TCR derives from a woman in her 30s in good health.

The CDR3 region is CSARGGTGGGETQYF. The CDR3 nucleotides read TGCAGTGCTAGAGGCGGGACAGGGGGCGGCGAGACCCAGTACTTC. This rearrangement joins TRBV20-1 to TRBJ2-5; 12 bases match TRBD1. V gave up 1 base and J gave up 5 bases; unmatched junction bases: 5. The CDR3 contains 15 residues. CDR1 DFQATT and CDR2 SNEGSKA come from the germline V gene (reference sequence).